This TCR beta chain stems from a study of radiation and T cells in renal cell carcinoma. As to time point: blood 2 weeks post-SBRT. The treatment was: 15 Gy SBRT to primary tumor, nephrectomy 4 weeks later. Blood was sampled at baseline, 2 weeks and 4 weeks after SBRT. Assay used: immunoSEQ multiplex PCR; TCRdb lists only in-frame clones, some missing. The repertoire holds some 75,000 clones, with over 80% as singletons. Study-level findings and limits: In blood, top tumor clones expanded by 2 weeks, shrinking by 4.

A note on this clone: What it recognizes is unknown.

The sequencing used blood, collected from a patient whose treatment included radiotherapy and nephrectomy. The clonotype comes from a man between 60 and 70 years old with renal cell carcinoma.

CDR3 DNA sequence: TGTGCCATCACCCCCTCGACAGGGCGGTTGGGCTACACCTTC. Its translation: CAITPSTGRLGYTF. V gene TRBV10-3 combines with J gene TRBJ1-2, with TRBD1 matching over 7 bases. Germline lookup yields CDR1 ENHRY and CDR2 SYGVKD. The CDR3 runs to 14 residues. V was clipped by 7 bases and J by 8 bases; unmatched bases: 13.